Described below is a single T cell receptor beta chain sequence and its context. This sample stems from a study of blood T cells in healthy people across ages. The CDR3 consists of 14 residues. Germline V gives CDR1 SGHTA, CDR2 FQGNSA. V was clipped by 5 bases and J by 8 bases, with 18 bases between them. The study isolated at least 6.5 million PBMCs from each sample. A minimum of 5 micrograms of total RNA was extracted per sample. Using a J-beta primer mix together with a sample-barcoded 5' primer, a second PCR was run for about 6 to 11 cycles. MiXCR, run by TCRdb on the 5' RACE reads, gives a single entry per CDR3 protein. The table records some 1,000,000 distinct CDR3 sequences, 25% of them present only once. The same sample was also used in a study of T cells of mothers and their children.

The sequenced sample was blood. The chain has TRBV7-2 and TRBJ1-2; no clear D. The sequence was collected from a girl aged 2-9 years in good health. CDR3 sequence reads: CASSPFLGSNGYTF. The CDR3 coding sequence is TGTGCCAGCAGCCCTTTCCTAGGATCTAACGGCTACACCTTC.